This is a list of T cell receptor beta chains from one sample in a study of blood T cell repertoires in COVID-19. Measured with immunoSEQ multiplex PCR; TCRdb has only the in-frame clones, and not every one. In the table there are roughly 150,000 clones, 82% of which are singletons. The sequenced sample consisted of peripheral blood. Receptors were obtained from a woman of 80 years or more with acute or convalescent COVID-19. The CDR3 runs from the conserved cysteine through the conserved F or W. The order of the fields is J gene, D gene, clone size, V gene, CDR3 DNA, CDR3 protein. A D gene is named only where the DNA matches it firmly. Expanded clones are given a class, and other clones once, few, many or no size at all.

>TRBJ1-1|-|-|TRBV18
TGTGCCAGCACACAAAGGGGCAACACTGAAGCTTTCTTT
CASTQRGNTEAFF
>TRBJ1-6|-|-|TRBV27
TGTGCCAGCAGTTTAGCCAGGTATAATTCACCCCTCCACTTT
CASSLARYNSPLHF
>TRBJ2-3|TRBD2|-|TRBV5-4
TGTGCCAGCAGCTCAGGTACTAGCGGGATCCCCCCAGATACGCAGTATTTT
CASSSGTSGIPPDTQYF
>TRBJ1-2|TRBD1|-|TRBV19
TGTGCCAGTAGTATATGGGGTCCGAGGGGGCCCAATGGCTACACCTTC
CASSIWGPRGPNGYTF
>TRBJ1-4|-|-|TRBV6-5
TGTGCCAGCAGAATACGGGGGGAAAAACTGTTTTTT
CASRIRGEKLFF
>TRBJ1-2|-|once|TRBV20-1
TGCAGTGCTAGAGGCCCCGATCCGGTGACCTTC
CSARGPDPVTF
>TRBJ2-5|TRBD2|-|TRBV7-8
TGTGCCAGCGGGACTAGCGGGGGGAATCGGCAGACCCAGTACTTC
CASGTSGGNRQTQYF
>TRBJ2-7|-|-|TRBV27
TGTGCCAGCAGTTTTCAGGCTGCCTACGAGCAGTACTTC
CASSFQAAYEQYF
>TRBJ1-1|TRBD1|-|TRBV19
TGTGCCAGTAGTTGGGACAGGGGGCGAGCGAACACTGAAGCTTTCTTT
CASSWDRGRANTEAFF
>TRBJ2-2|-|-|TRBV6-6
TGTGCCAGCAGACAGGACGGACAACACAGGGAGCTGTTTTTT
CASRQDGQHRELFF
>TRBJ2-7|TRBD2|-|TRBV19
TGTGCCAGTAGTAGGCGACTAGCGGGGCACTACGAGCAGTACTTC
CASSRRLAGHYEQYF
>TRBJ2-3|-|-|TRBV6-5
TGTGCCAGCAATCGTGTCCTTAGCACAGATACGCAGTATTTT
CASNRVLSTDTQYF
>TRBJ2-1|TRBD2|-|TRBV11-2
TGTGCCAGCAGCACCCGGACTAGCGGGAGGGCCCCTAATGAGCAGTTCTTC
CASSTRTSGRAPNEQFF
>TRBJ2-3|TRBD2|few|TRBV11-2
TGTGCCAGCAGCCAAATAGCGGGAGACTTTTCCACGCAGTATTTT
CASSQIAGDFSTQYF